One and the same sample provided the 14 T cell receptor beta chains below, sequenced in a study of PD-1 blockade in classical Hodgkin lymphoma. The method was immunoSEQ multiplex PCR; TCRdb's version includes in-frame clones alone and lacks a portion of them. The data hold about 76,000 clones, with around 86% observed a single time. Every single patient, without exception, relapsed after autologous stem cell transplantation, and brentuximab vedotin exposure varied. The sequences come from peripheral blood mononuclear cells (PBMCs), collected at baseline. All receptors come from a human donor with classical Hodgkin lymphoma.

The rearrangement links TRBV5-3 to TRBJ2-7, with D maybe TRBD2 (6 bases). TRBV5-3 falls under the ORF class, with uncertain function. The CDR3 loop spans 15 amino acids. V was cut by 0 bases and J by 3 bases, with 13 bases left in between. This chain's CDR3 is CARSLDTSRFYEQYF. CDR3 nucleotide sequence: TGTGCCAGAAGCTTGGACACTAGCAGGTTCTACGAGCAGTACTTC.

V and J are TRBV18 and TRBJ1-5, with D unclear. The CDR3 contains 13 residues. Germline CDR1 and CDR2: KGHSH and LQKENI. V lost 2 bases to trimming and J lost 3 bases, with 5 bases between them. In DNA, the CDR3 is TGTGCCAGCTCACCAATCCCCAATCAGCCCCAGCATTTT. Translated: CASSPIPNQPQHF.

CDR3: CASSLGLAANTGELFF. In DNA form, the CDR3 reads TGTGCCAGCAGCTTAGGGTTAGCGGCTAACACCGGGGAGCTGTTTTTT. The V gene is TRBV7-9, the J gene TRBJ2-2; weak D call: TRBD2 (6 bases). Germline V gene lookup returns CDR1 SEHNR and CDR2 FQNEAQ (reference sequence). This CDR3 has 16 amino acids. Trimming removed 1 base from V and 2 bases from J, with 11 bases in between.

The rearrangement joins TRBV30 to TRBJ1-1; D gene ambiguous. The CDR3 has 15 amino acids. V gave up 1 base and J gave up 1 base, with 13 bases separating them. The germline CDR1 and CDR2 sequences are GTSNPN and SVGIG (reference sequence). CDR3 DNA: TGTGCCTGGAGTGCTCCGGACCGTTGGAACACTGAAGCTTTCTTT. This encodes CAWSAPDRWNTEAFF.

The chain recombines TRBV7-9 with TRBJ1-4; D uncertain. The V gene's germline CDR1 is SEHNR and CDR2 FQNEAQ (reference sequence). CDR3 size: 14 residues. V lost 6 bases, J lost 3 bases, and 11 bases lay in between. CDR3 residues: CASSRDVSNEKLFF. DNA for the CDR3: TGTGCCAGCAGTAGAGACGTATCTAATGAAAAACTGTTTTTT. Based on the CDR3 plus reference TRBV7-9 and TRBJ1-4, the full variable domain is DTGVSQNPRHKITKRGQNVTFRCDPISEHNRLYWYRQTLGQGPEFLTYFQNEAQLEKSRLLSDRFSAERPKGSFSTLEIQRTEQGDSAMYLCASSRDVSNEKLFFGSGTQLSVL.

V usage is TRBV7-9 and J usage is TRBJ2-1; possible D gene TRBD2, 6 bases. CDR1 is SEHNR, CDR2 FQNEAQ, per germline (reference sequence). The CDR3 extends over 19 amino acids. The ends were cut back, 1 base at V and 0 bases at J, with 19 bases in the middle. CDR3 amino acids: CASSLVGLVGGSSYNEQFF. DNA for the CDR3: TGTGCCAGCAGCTTAGTCGGCCTAGTTGGGGGGAGCTCCTACAATGAGCAGTTCTTC.

The chain joins TRBV19 to TRBJ1-5, with D possibly matching TRBD1 (5 bases). V was cut by 0 bases and J by 6 bases, with 18 bases left in between. The CDR3 is 17 residues long. Germline V gives CDR1 LNHDA, CDR2 SQIVND (reference sequence). DNA of the CDR3: TGTGCCAGTAGTATAGATTTAGCAGGGCCGAGGGGTCAGCCCCAGCATTTT. It yields the protein CASSIDLAGPRGQPQHF. The complete variable domain, with remaining parts taken from reference TRBV19 and TRBJ1-5, reads DGGITQSPKYLFRKEGQNVTLSCEQNLNHDAMYWYRQDPGQGLRLIYYSQIVNDFQKGDIAEGYSVSREKKESFPLTVTSAQKNPTAFYLCASSIDLAGPRGQPQHFGDGTRLSIL.

The chain employs TRBV5-4 and TRBJ1-1; possibly TRBD1 for D (6 bases). This CDR3 comprises 16 residues. The germline V gene encodes CDR1 SGHNT and CDR2 YYREEE (reference sequence). V lost 2 bases to trimming and J lost 7 bases, with 21 bases between them. The CDR3 loop is CASSFLGNGQFIEAFF. The CDR3, as DNA: TGTGCCAGCAGCTTTTTGGGGAACGGACAGTTTATTGAAGCTTTCTTT.

This clone was observed once. The CDR3 protein is CASSVTGRAGSTNTGELFF. CDR3 DNA sequence: TGCGCCAGCAGTGTTACCGGGAGGGCCGGGTCGACAAACACCGGGGAGCTGTTTTTT. The rearrangement uses TRBV10-1 and TRBJ2-2; TRBD2 matches at 8 bases. V lost 4 bases to trimming and J lost 2 bases; unmatched junction nucleotides: 15. The V gene's germline CDR1 is WNHNN and CDR2 SYGVQD (reference sequence). CDR3 length: 19 amino acids.

The chain recombines TRBV5-1 with TRBJ2-5, with D possibly being TRBD2 (5 bases). V shed 4 bases and J shed 5 bases, with 18 bases lying between them. Germline CDR1 SGHRS, CDR2 YFSETQ. CDR3 length equals 15 residues. The CDR3 nucleotides read TGCGCCAGCAGCCCGGGGTACTTTCACGAGGAGACCCAGTACTTC. Translating it yields CASSPGYFHEETQYF.

The V call is TRBV18, the J call TRBJ2-7; no firm D call. This CDR3 is 14 amino acids long. The V gene lost 2 bases and the J gene lost 6 bases, with 14 bases spanning the gap. Germline V lookup: CDR1 KGHSH, CDR2 LQKENI. The CDR3 sequence is CASSPDTERAEQYF. In DNA, the CDR3 is TGTGCCAGCTCACCAGATACAGAAAGGGCCGAGCAGTACTTC.

The V gene is TRBV18, the J gene TRBJ1-2; a possible D gene is TRBD1 (5 bases). Germline assignment: CDR1 KGHSH and CDR2 LQKENI. CDR3 length: 15 amino acids. V was pared by 3 bases and J by 5 bases, with 16 bases between. In DNA form, the CDR3 reads TGTGCCAGCTCACCGACAACGAGGGAGGGGTATGGCTACACCTTC. This sequence encodes CASSPTTREGYGYTF.

This rearrangement joins TRBV2 to TRBJ2-2; D possibly matches TRBD1 or TRBD2 (5 bases each). Trimming pared 6 bases from V and 6 bases from J, leaving 23 bases between. This CDR3 is 17 amino acids long. Germline V gene data show CDR1 as SNHLY and CDR2 as FYNNEI. Here the CDR3 reads CASRPQGPGSVAGELFF. CDR3 bases: TGTGCCAGCAGGCCTCAGGGTCCGGGATCAGTGGCCGGGGAGCTGTTTTTT.

This chain uses TRBV7-2 with TRBJ1-4, with D perhaps TRBD1 (5 bases). Trimming left V 3 bases short and J 7 bases short, with 12 bases between. Germline V gene data show CDR1 as SGHTA and CDR2 as FQGNSA. The CDR3 has 14 residues. For the CDR3, the DNA is TGTGCCAGCAGCTTGGGGACTACTCTTGAAAAACTGTTTTTT. It encodes CASSLGTTLEKLFF.